This TCR beta chain stems from a study of beta chain features in type 1 diabetes. Study-wide results and limits: In the patient group, naive, central memory and Treg TCRB repertoires seemed more alike than in the healthy donor group.

Per donor, one heparinised blood draw averaged around 0.12 L. The V gene lost 0 bases and the J gene lost 8 bases, with 20 bases spanning the gap. The germline V gene has CDR1 SEHNR and CDR2 FQNEAQ (reference sequence). The CDR3 is 17 amino acids. This clone was counted a few times. Its antigen is unidentified. Expressed TCRB transcripts got sequenced, as all isolated RNA was reverse transcribed. Profiling relied on immunoSEQ multiplex PCR, and the TCRdb table lists in-frame clones only, not all of them. Of around 500,000 clones in the sample, over 10% are singletons; the top ten hold more than 0.045%.

The genes are TRBV7-9 and TRBJ2-1; possibly TRBD1 for D (6 bases). The source is a woman aged 18-35 years in good health. Sequencing was performed on naive CD4+ T cells from blood. The CDR3 DNA reads as TGTGCCAGCAGCTTAGCGTTGACGCTTAAGGGGGACCATGAGCAGTTCTTC. Translation gives CASSLALTLKGDHEQFF.